The T cell receptor beta chain described here comes from a study of cytomegalovirus exposure and HLA in healthy donors. Sequencing was performed with immunoSEQ multiplex PCR; in TCRdb, only in-frame clones are kept and a portion is missing. The sample consists of more than 95,000 clones, about 96% of them appearing once. The CDR3 consists of 16 residues. The V and J ends lost 3 bases and 6 bases respectively, with 19 bases between them. The germline V gene has CDR1 KGHSH and CDR2 LQKENI. This clonotype was obtained from a man aged 18-30 years in good health and CMV-seronegative. The sequencing input was PBMCs. The rearrangement joins TRBV18 to TRBJ2-3; possibly TRBD2 for D (5 bases). CDR3 in DNA: TGTGCCAGCTCACCCCAAATCGAGGGAAACGGGGATACGCAGTATTTT. Translated: CASSPQIEGNGDTQYF.